This T cell receptor (beta chain) was recovered during a study of blood T cells in healthy people across ages. A second PCR of 7 to 11 cycles used a sample-barcoded 5' primer and a J-beta primer mix. TCRdb re-called the 5' RACE reads with MiXCR, one entry per CDR3 protein. This table holds more than 700,000 distinct CDR3 sequences, around half found once. Study-wide results and limits: No conclusive comparison of naive versus antigen-experienced cells was possible with unsorted PBMCs.

Details on this clonotype: What it binds is not known.

The CDR3 runs to 11 residues. Trimming shortened V by 5 bases and J by 7 bases, and 6 bases separated the two germline ends. Germline V CDR1 and CDR2: SEHNR, FQNEAQ (reference sequence). V is TRBV7-9 and J is TRBJ2-1; D call uncertain. Sequenced input: blood. The receptor was isolated from a man aged 80 or over in good health. CDR3 residues: CASSMGNEQFF. CDR3 coding DNA: TGTGCCAGCAGCATGGGGAATGAGCAGTTCTTC.